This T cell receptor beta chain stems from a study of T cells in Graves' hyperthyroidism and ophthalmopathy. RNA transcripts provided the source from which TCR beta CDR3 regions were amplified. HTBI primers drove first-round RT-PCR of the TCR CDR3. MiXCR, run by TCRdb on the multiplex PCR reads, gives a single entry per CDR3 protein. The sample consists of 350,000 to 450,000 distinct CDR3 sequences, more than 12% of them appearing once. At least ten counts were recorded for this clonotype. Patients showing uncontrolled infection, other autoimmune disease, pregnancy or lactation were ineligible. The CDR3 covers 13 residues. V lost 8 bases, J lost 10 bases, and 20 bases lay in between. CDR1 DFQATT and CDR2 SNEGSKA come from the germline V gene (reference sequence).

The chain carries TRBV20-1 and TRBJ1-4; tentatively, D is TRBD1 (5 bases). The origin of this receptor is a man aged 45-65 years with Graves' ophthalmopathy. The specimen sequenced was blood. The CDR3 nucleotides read TGCAGTTGGCTCGATGGAGGGGTGACAAAACTGTTTTTT. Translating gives CSWLDGGVTKLFF.